These T cell receptor beta chains were read from a single sample in a study of a mutant IDH1 vaccine in newly diagnosed glioma. Assay used: immunoSEQ multiplex PCR; TCRdb lists only in-frame clones, some missing. The data hold fewer than 100,000 clones, with around 90% observed a single time. The starting material was PBMCs, obtained from a glioma patient treated with radiotherapy, temozolomide or both. The receptors here all came from a woman aged 45-59 years with glioma. Both conserved end residues are part of each CDR3. A D gene is named only where the DNA matches it firmly. Part of the rows lack a size; the others show once, few, many or a class for expanded clones.

V gene,J gene,CDR3 length,D gene,clone size,CDR3 DNA,CDR3 protein
TRBV7-3,TRBJ2-7,15,-,-,TGTGCCAGCAGCCCCCAAGGGGGGGCCCACTACGAGCAGTACTTC,CASSPQGGAHYEQYF
TRBV15,TRBJ2-7,13,-,-,TGTGCCACCAGCAGCACAGGGATCCCCGAGCAGTACTTC,CATSSTGIPEQYF
TRBV19,TRBJ1-4,15,-,-,TGTGCCAGTAGTATAATCGGCCCGGGGGATGAAAAACTGTTTTTT,CASSIIGPGDEKLFF
TRBV28,TRBJ1-6,14,-,-,TGTGCCAGCAGTATTCCTACCTACAGTTCTCCCCTCCACTTT,CASSIPTYSSPLHF
TRBV5-1,TRBJ2-3,16,-,-,TGCGCCAGCAGCTTGGAGGGGGGATCGGGCACAGATACGCAGTATTTT,CASSLEGGSGTDTQYF
TRBV19,TRBJ1-2,12,-,once,TGTGCCAGTATTGGTTTACAGTACTACCTCAACTTC,CASIGLQYYLNF
TRBV9,TRBJ2-2,15,-,once,TGTGCCAGCAGCGTAGGTCAGGTTAACACCGGGGAGCTGTTTTTT,CASSVGQVNTGELFF
TRBV6-6,TRBJ2-2,16,TRBD1,-,TGTGCCAGCAGTTGGACGACAGGGGTGGGGAGCGGGGAGCTGTTTTTT,CASSWTTGVGSGELFF
TRBV9,TRBJ2-2,16,-,-,TGTGCCAGCAGCCCTACAGAGGGACAAAACACCGGGGAGCTGTTTTTT,CASSPTEGQNTGELFF
TRBV2,TRBJ2-1,13,-,-,TGTGCCAGCAAAGGACTGGTCTGGGATGAGCAGTTCTTC,CASKGLVWDEQFF
TRBV19,TRBJ2-7,14,-,-,TGTGCCAGTAGTATGGGGAGGAGCTCCTACGAGCAGTACTTC,CASSMGRSSYEQYF
TRBV4-1,TRBJ2-2,15,TRBD1,-,TGCGCCAGCAGCCCCCGGGACAGGGGGCCCGGGGAGCTGTTTTTT,CASSPRDRGPGELFF
TRBV5-1,TRBJ2-5,15,TRBD1,few,TGCGCCAGCAGCTTAAACACAGGGGGGCAAGAGACCCAGTACTTC,CASSLNTGGQETQYF
TRBV5-1,TRBJ2-1,16,TRBD2,-,TGCGCCAGCAGCCCGCCGACTAGCGGGAGGGCGAATGAGCAGTTCTTC,CASSPPTSGRANEQFF
TRBV18,TRBJ2-5,13,-,-,TGTGCCAGCTCACCAGGAGTTGAGGAGACCCAGTACTTC,CASSPGVEETQYF
TRBV6-5,TRBJ2-7,13,TRBD1,-,TGTGCCAGCAAAGGGGGCGTTGCGTACGAGCAGTACTTC,CASKGGVAYEQYF
TRBV6-5,TRBJ2-5,14,-,-,TGTGCCAGCAAGCCGGGACCGGTGTGGGAGACCCAGTACTTC,CASKPGPVWETQYF
TRBV5-1,TRBJ2-5,12,-,-,TGCGCCACCCGACAGGAACAAGAGACCCAGTACTTC,CATRQEQETQYF
TRBV18,TRBJ1-1,13,-,-,TGTGCCAGCTCGGGTGGAATGAACACTGAAGCTTTCTTT,CASSGGMNTEAFF
TRBV27,TRBJ1-1,13,TRBD1,once,TGTGCCAGCAGGGGGACAGAACCCACTGAAGCTTTCTTT,CASRGTEPTEAFF
TRBV5-1,TRBJ1-2,17,TRBD1,once,TGCGCCAGCAGCTCCAACAGGGGCACAGGAACTAACTATGGCTACACCTTC,CASSSNRGTGTNYGYTF
TRBV7-9,TRBJ2-7,15,TRBD1,-,TGTGCCAGCAGCTCCGGACAGGGGGACATTTACGAGCAGTACTTC,CASSSGQGDIYEQYF
TRBV6-6,TRBJ2-3,16,-,-,TGTGCCAGCAGCTACGCCGGGACAACTAGCACAGATACGCAGTATTTT,CASSYAGTTSTDTQYF
TRBV19,TRBJ1-5,15,-,-,TGTGCCAGTAGTATCGGGGCGGCAGCAAATCAGCCCCAGCATTTT,CASSIGAAANQPQHF
TRBV5-1,TRBJ2-7,15,TRBD1,few,TGCGCCAGCAGGGACCCGGGACAGGGGGCTGAAGAGCAGTACTTC,CASRDPGQGAEEQYF
TRBV5-6,TRBJ2-7,19,-,-,TGTGCCAGCAGCTCCTCCGGGGTTCCTTGGGGGCGGAAGACCTACGAGCAGTACTTC,CASSSSGVPWGRKTYEQYF
TRBV5-1,TRBJ1-1,13,-,-,TGCGCCAGCAGCTTGGGACAAGGGGACATAGCTTTCTTT,CASSLGQGDIAFF
TRBV9,TRBJ2-7,13,-,-,TGTGCCAGCAGCGTAGCTTCCGGGTTCGAGCAGTACTTC,CASSVASGFEQYF
TRBV10-1,TRBJ2-1,15,-,-,TGCGCCAGCAGTGACAGCCCCCAAAGCTACAATGAGCAGTTCTTC,CASSDSPQSYNEQFF
TRBV5-5,TRBJ1-1,13,-,-,TGTGCCAGCCGTGGACAAGTGGACACTGAAGCTTTCTTT,CASRGQVDTEAFF
TRBV6-4,TRBJ2-2,16,TRBD1,-,TGTGCCAGCAGTGACTCCCTGGACAGGCCTGAGGAGGAGCTGTTTTTT,CASSDSLDRPEEELFF
TRBV7-8,TRBJ2-2,19,-,-,TGTGCCAGCAGCCGAGGTGGGCTCGGGAGCGCGACGAACACCGGGGAGCTGTTTTTT,CASSRGGLGSATNTGELFF
TRBV6-6,TRBJ2-7,12,-,-,TGTGCCAGCAGCGCTACTAATTACGAGCAGTACTTC,CASSATNYEQYF
TRBV28,TRBJ2-3,14,TRBD2,-,TGTGCCAGCAGCCGAACTAGCGGCCCAGATACGCAGTATTTT,CASSRTSGPDTQYF
TRBV2,TRBJ2-3,16,TRBD1,-,TGTGCCAGCAAGCCCCGGACAGGGGGTATCACAGATACGCAGTATTTT,CASKPRTGGITDTQYF
TRBV10-3,TRBJ2-2,13,-,-,TGTGCCATCAGTGAGGGGAACGCGGGGGAGCTGTTTTTT,CAISEGNAGELFF
TRBV9,TRBJ2-3,17,-,-,TGTGCCAGCAGCCCCCGGGACTTTTTATCTAGCACAGATACGCAGTATTTT,CASSPRDFLSSTDTQYF
TRBV9,TRBJ1-2,15,-,-,TGTGCCAGCAGCGTAGGGACGGAATGGAACTATGGCTACACCTTC,CASSVGTEWNYGYTF
TRBV4-2,TRBJ2-1,11,-,-,TGTGCCAGCAGCCAAGAGAATGAGCAGTTCTTC,CASSQENEQFF
TRBV6-1,TRBJ2-7,11,TRBD1,-,TGTGCCACCCAACAGGGGTACGAGCAGTACTTC,CATQQGYEQYF
TRBV4-1,TRBJ2-7,16,-,-,TGCGCCAGCAGCCAAGAGTGGGGACCCCCCCTGGGGGAGCAGTACTTC,CASSQEWGPPLGEQYF
TRBV5-1,TRBJ2-3,14,-,once,TGCGCCAGCACGCCGGGATATAGCACAGATACGCAGTATTTT,CASTPGYSTDTQYF
TRBV6-1,TRBJ2-1,17,TRBD2,-,TGTGCCAGCAGTGAAGCGCTTAGGCTAGCGGGAGCCAATGAGCAGTTCTTC,CASSEALRLAGANEQFF
TRBV6-1,TRBJ1-1,13,-,once,TGTGCCAGCAGGCCTTATCGGGACACTGAAGCTTTCTTT,CASRPYRDTEAFF
TRBV7-9,TRBJ2-7,12,-,-,TGTGCCAGCAGTCATAGCTCCTACGAGCAGTACTTC,CASSHSSYEQYF
TRBV25-1,TRBJ2-7,14,-,once,TGTGCCAGCAGTGAAGGGGGTAGGGAGCACGAGCAGTACTTC,CASSEGGREHEQYF
TRBV5-1,TRBJ2-1,14,-,-,TGCGCCAGCAGCTTGTGGGGGATCTACAATGAGCAGTTCTTC,CASSLWGIYNEQFF
TRBV29-1,TRBJ2-6,14,TRBD1,-,TGCAGCGTTGGAAATCAGGGGGCGACCAACGTCCTGACTTTC,CSVGNQGATNVLTF
TRBV12-2,TRBJ2-1,17,-,-,TGTGCAAGTCGCTTAGAAGGGCTGGCAGGGGAGGACAATGAGCAGTTCTTC,CASRLEGLAGEDNEQFF
TRBV5-5,TRBJ1-2,13,-,once,TGTGCCAGCAGCCAGCGTCAAGGCTATGGCTACACCTTC,CASSQRQGYGYTF
TRBV19,TRBJ1-3,12,-,-,TGTGCCAGTAGTATAGGGGAGGGCACCATATATTTT,CASSIGEGTIYF